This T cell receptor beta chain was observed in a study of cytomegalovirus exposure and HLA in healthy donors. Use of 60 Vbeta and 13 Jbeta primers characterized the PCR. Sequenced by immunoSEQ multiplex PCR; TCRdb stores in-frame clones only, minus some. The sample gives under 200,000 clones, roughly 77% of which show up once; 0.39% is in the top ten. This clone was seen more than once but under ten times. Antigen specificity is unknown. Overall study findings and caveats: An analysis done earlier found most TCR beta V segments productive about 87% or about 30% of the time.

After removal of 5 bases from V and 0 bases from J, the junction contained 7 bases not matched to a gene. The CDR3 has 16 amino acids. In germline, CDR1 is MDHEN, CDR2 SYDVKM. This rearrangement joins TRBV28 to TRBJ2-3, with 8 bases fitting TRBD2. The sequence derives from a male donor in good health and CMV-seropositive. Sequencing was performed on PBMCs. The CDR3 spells CASSPGSSGSTDTQYF. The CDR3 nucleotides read TGTGCCAGCAGTCCCGGGTCTAGCGGGAGCACAGATACGCAGTATTTT.